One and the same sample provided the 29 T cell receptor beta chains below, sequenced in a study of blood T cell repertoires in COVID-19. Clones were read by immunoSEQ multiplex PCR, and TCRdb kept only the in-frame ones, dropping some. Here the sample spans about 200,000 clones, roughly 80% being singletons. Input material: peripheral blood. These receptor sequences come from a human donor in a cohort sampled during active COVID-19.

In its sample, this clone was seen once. The CDR3 coding sequence is TGTGCCAGCAGCCTCGGGACTAGCGGCGCCGGGGAGCTGTTTTTT. It specifies CASSLGTSGAGELFF. The chain couples TRBV3-1 (or the pseudogene TRBV3-2) to TRBJ2-2; 11 nucleotides align to TRBD2. The CDR3 extends over 15 amino acids. Germline CDR1 and CDR2: LGHDT and YNNKEL (reference sequence). V was clipped by 4 bases and J by 6 bases; unmatched bases: 4.

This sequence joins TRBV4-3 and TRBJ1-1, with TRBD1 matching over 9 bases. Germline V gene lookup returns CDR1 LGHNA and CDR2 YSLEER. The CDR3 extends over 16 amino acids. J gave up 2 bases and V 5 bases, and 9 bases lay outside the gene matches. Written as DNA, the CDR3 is TGCGCCAGCAGCGCCTACCCGGGACAGGGCAACACTGAAGCTTTCTTT. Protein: CASSAYPGQGNTEAFF.

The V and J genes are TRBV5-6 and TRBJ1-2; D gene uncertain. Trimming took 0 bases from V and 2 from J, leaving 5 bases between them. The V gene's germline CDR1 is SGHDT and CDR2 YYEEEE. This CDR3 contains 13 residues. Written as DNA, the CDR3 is TGTGCCAGCAGCTTGGCGGGAAACTATGGCTACACCTTC. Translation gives CASSLAGNYGYTF.

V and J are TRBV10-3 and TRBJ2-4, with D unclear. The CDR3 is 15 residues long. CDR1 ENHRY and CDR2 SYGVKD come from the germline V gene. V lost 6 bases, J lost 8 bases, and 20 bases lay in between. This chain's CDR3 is CAIRTLGVPRHIQYF. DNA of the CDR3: TGTGCCATCAGGACGCTAGGAGTCCCCCGCCACATTCAGTACTTC.

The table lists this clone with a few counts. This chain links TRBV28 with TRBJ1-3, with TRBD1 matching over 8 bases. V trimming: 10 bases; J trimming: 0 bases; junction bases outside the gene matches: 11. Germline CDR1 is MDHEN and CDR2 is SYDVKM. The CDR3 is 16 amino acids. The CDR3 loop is CATQTGARNSGNTIYF. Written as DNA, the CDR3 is TGTGCCACCCAGACAGGGGCGCGTAACTCTGGAAACACCATATATTTT.

CDR3 sequence reads: CASSSRTSGRLVETQYF. CDR3 nucleotide sequence: TGTGCCAGCAGCTCCAGGACTAGCGGGAGACTTGTGGAGACCCAGTACTTC. The chain employs TRBV5-6 and TRBJ2-5; TRBD2 matches at 13 bases. The CDR3 is 17 residues long. The V and J ends lost 3 bases and 5 bases, in that order; junction bases with no gene match: 10. Germline V gene sequence: CDR1 SGHDT, CDR2 YYEEEE.

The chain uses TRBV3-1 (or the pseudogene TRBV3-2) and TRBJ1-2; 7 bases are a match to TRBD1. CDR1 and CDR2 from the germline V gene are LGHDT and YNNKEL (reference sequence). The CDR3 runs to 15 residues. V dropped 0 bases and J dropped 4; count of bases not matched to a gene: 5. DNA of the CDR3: TGTGCCAGCAGCCAAGATTGGGGACAGTCCTATGGCTACACCTTC. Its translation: CASSQDWGQSYGYTF.

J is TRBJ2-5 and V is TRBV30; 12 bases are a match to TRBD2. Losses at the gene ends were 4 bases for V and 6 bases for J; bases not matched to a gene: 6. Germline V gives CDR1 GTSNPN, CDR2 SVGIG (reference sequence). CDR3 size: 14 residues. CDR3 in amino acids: CAWTGLAGFQTQYF. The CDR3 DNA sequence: TGTGCCTGGACCGGACTAGCGGGGTTTCAGACCCAGTACTTC.

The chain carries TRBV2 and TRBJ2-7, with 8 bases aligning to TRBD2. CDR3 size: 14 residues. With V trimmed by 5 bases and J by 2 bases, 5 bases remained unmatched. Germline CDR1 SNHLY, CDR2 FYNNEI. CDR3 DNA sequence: TGTGCCAGCAGTCGGGGGGGGCGGGCCTACGAGCAGTACTTC. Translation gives CASSRGGRAYEQYF.

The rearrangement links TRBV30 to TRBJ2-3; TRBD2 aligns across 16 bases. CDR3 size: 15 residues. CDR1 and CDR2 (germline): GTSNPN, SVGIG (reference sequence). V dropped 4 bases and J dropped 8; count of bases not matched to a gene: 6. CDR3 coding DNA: TGTGCCTGGATGGCGGGGACTAGCGGGAGGGGTACGCAGTATTTT. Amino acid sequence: CAWMAGTSGRGTQYF.

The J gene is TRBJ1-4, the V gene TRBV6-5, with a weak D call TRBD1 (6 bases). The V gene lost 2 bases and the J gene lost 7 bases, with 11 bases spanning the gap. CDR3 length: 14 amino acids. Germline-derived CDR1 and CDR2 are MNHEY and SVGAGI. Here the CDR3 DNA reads TGTGCCAGCAGTTACGACGGGACATCTGAAAAACTGTTTTTT. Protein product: CASSYDGTSEKLFF.

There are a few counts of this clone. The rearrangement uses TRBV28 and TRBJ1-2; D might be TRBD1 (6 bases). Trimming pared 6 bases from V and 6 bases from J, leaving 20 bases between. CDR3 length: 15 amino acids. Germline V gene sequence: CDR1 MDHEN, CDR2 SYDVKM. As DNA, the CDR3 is TGTGCCAGCAGCCTTGGGGGCCCCTCGGGGAATGGCTACACCTTC. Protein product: CASSLGGPSGNGYTF.

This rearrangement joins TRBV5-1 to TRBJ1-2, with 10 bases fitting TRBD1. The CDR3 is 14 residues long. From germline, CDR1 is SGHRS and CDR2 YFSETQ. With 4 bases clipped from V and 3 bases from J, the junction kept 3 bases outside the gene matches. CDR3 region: CASSTGQGDYGYTF. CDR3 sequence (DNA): TGCGCCAGCAGCACCGGACAGGGGGACTATGGCTACACCTTC.

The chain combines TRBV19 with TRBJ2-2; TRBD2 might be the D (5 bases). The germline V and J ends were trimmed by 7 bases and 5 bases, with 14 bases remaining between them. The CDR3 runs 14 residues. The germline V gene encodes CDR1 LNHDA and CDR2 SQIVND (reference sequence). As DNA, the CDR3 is TGTGCCAGTACACCAGTAGGCGGGACCGGGGAGCTGTTTTTT. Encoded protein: CASTPVGGTGELFF.

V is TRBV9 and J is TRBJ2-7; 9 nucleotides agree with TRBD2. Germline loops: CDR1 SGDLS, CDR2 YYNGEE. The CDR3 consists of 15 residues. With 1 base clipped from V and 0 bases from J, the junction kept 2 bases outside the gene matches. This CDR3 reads CASSVTSGHSYEQYF. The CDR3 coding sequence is TGTGCCAGCAGCGTAACTAGCGGGCACTCCTACGAGCAGTACTTC.

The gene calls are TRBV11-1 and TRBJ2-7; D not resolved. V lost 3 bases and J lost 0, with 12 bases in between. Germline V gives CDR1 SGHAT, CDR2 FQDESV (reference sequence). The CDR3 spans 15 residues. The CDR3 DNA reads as TGTGCCAGCAGCTTGGGCGCAGTCGGCTCCTACGAGCAGTACTTC. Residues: CASSLGAVGSYEQYF.

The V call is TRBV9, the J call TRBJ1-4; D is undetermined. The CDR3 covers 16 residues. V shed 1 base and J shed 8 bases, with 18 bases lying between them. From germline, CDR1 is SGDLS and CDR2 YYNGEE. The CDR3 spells CASSVLPGVRGEKLFF. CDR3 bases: TGTGCCAGCAGCGTACTCCCTGGGGTTCGAGGGGAAAAACTGTTTTTT.

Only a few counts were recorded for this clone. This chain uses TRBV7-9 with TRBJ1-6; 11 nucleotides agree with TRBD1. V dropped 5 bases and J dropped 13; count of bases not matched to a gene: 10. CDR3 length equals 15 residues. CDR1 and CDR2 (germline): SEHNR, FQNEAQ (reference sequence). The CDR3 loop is CASSPLGTGGSPLHF. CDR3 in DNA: TGTGCCAGCAGCCCGTTAGGGACAGGGGGGTCGCCCCTCCACTTT. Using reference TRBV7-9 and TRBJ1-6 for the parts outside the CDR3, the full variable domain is DTGVSQNPRHKITKRGQNVTFRCDPISEHNRLYWYRQTLGQGPEFLTYFQNEAQLEKSRLLSDRFSAERPKGSFSTLEIQRTEQGDSAMYLCASSPLGTGGSPLHFGNGTRLTVT.

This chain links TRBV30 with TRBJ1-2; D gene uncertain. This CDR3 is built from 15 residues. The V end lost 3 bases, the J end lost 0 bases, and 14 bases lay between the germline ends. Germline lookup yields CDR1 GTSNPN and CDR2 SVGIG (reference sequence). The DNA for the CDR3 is TGTGCCTGGAGAACCAAACAGCAAGCTAACTATGGCTACACCTTC. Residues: CAWRTKQQANYGYTF.

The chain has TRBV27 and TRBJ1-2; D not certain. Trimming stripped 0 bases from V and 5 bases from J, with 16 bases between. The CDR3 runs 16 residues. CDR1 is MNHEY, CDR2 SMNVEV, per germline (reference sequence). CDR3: CASSLSLARTYYGYTF. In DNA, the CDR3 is TGTGCCAGCAGTTTATCGCTTGCGAGAACTTATTATGGCTACACCTTC.

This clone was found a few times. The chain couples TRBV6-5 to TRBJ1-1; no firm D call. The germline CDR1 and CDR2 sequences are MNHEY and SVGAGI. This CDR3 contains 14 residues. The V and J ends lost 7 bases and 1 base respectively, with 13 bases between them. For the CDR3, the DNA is TGTGCCAGCACTCCGCTCCGAGGGAACACTGAAGCTTTCTTT. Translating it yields CASTPLRGNTEAFF.

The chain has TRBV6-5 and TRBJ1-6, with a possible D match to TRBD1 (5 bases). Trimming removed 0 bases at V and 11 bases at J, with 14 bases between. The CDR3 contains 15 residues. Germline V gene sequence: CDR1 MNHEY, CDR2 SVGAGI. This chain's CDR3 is CASSYSTAVDTPLHF. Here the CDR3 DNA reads TGTGCCAGCAGTTACTCGACAGCCGTTGACACACCCCTCCACTTT.

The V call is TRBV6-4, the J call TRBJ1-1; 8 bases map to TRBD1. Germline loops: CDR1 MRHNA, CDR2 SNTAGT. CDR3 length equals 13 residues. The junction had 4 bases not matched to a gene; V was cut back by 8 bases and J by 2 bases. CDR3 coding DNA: TGTGCCAGCTCGACAGGGGCCAACACTGAAGCTTTCTTT. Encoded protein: CASSTGANTEAFF.

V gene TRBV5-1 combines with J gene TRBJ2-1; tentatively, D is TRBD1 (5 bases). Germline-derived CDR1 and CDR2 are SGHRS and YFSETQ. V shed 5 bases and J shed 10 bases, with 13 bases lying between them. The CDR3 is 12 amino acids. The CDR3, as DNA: TGCGCCAGCAGGCGTGACAGATACGAGCAGTTCTTC. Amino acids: CASRRDRYEQFF.

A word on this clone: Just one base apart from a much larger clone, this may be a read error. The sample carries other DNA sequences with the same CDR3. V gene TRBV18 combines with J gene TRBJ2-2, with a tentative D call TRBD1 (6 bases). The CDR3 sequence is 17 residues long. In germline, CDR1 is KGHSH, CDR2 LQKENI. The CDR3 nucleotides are TGTGCCAGCTCACCAGGGTCGAACAGGGCGAACACCGGGGAGTTGTTTTTT. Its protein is CASSPGSNRANTGELFF.

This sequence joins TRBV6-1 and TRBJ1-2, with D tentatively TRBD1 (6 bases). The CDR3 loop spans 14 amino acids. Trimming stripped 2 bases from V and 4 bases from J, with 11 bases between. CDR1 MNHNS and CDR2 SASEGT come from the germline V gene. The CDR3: CASSERGTSYGYTF. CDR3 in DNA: TGTGCCAGCAGTGAAAGGGGGACTAGCTATGGCTACACCTTC.

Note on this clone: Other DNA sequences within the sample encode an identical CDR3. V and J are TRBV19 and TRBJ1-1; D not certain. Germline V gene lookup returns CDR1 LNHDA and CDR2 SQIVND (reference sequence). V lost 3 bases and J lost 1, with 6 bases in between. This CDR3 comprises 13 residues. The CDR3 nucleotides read TGTGCCAGTAGTATTTCCCAGAACACTGAAGCTTTCTTT. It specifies CASSISQNTEAFF.

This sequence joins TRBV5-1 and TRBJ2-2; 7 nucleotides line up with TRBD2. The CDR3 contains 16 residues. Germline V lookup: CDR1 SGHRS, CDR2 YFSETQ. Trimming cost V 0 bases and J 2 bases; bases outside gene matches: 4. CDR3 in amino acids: CASSLVGLSNTGELFF. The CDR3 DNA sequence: TGCGCCAGCAGCTTGGTGGGACTATCAAACACCGGGGAGCTGTTTTTT.

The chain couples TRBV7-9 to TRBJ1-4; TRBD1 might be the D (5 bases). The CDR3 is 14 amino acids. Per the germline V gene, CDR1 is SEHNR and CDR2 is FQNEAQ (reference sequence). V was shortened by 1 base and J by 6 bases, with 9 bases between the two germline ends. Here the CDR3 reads CASSLDRLDEKLFF. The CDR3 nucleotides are TGTGCCAGCAGCTTAGACAGGTTGGATGAAAAACTGTTTTTT.